This TCR beta chain derives from a study of radiotherapy plus CTLA-4 blockade in lung cancer. Method: immunoSEQ multiplex PCR; TCRdb's copy keeps in-frame clones and lacks some. The sample has 47,000 or so clones; roughly 84% are singletons. The sequenced sample was peripheral blood, obtained from a patient treated with radiotherapy plus ipilimumab. The receptor was derived from a human donor with non-small cell lung cancer whose response to radiotherapy plus ipilimumab could not be evaluated.

CDR3 in amino acids: CARSWTGGNTEAFF. The CDR3 coding sequence is TGTGCCAGAAGCTGGACAGGGGGGAACACTGAAGCTTTCTTT. The chain has TRBV7-5 and TRBJ1-1; TRBD1, the D gene given by the table, was not confirmed from the DNA. TRBV7-5 is annotated as a pseudogene. The CDR3 has 14 residues.